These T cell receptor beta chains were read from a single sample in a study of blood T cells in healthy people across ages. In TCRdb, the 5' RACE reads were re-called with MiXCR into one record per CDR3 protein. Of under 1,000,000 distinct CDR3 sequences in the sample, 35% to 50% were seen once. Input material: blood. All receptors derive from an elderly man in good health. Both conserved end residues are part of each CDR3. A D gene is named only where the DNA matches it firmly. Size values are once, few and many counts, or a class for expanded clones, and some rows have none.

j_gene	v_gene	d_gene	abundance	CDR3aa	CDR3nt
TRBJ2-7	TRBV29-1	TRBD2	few	CSVLSGSSYNEQYF	TGCAGCGTCCTCAGCGGGAGCTCCTACAATGAGCAGTACTTC
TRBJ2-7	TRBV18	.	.	CASSPRDYEQYF	TGTGCCAGCTCACCTAGGGACTACGAGCAGTACTTC
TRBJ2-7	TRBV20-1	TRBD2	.	CSGAGDSYEQYF	TGCAGTGGGGCGGGAGATTCCTACGAGCAGTACTTC
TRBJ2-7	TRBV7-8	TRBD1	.	CASSLVTGMAGEQYF	TGTGCCAGCAGCTTAGTGACAGGGATGGCGGGCGAGCAGTACTTC
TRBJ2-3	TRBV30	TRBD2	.	CAWGGGVNTQYF	TGTGCCTGGGGCGGGGGGGTGAATACGCAGTATTTT
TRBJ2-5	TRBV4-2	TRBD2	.	CASSPRLAGGPHQETQYF	TGTGCCAGCAGCCCCAGACTAGCGGGGGGGCCTCACCAAGAGACCCAGTACTTC
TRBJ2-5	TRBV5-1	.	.	CASRRAEETQYF	TGCGCCAGCCGCCGGGCGGAAGAGACCCAGTACTTC
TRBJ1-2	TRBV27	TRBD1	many	CASSFTGAGGYTF	TGTGCCAGCAGTTTTACAGGGGCTGGCGGCTACACCTTC
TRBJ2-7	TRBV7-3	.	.	CASSLNSGGEQYF	TGTGCCAGCAGCTTAAATTCTGGGGGCGAGCAGTACTTC
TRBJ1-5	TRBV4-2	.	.	CASSQVSQYSNQPQHF	TGTGCCAGCAGCCAAGTCTCCCAATATAGCAATCAGCCCCAGCATTTT
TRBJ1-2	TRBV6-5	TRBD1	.	CASSYTTGNHYGYTF	TGTGCCAGCAGTTACACGACAGGGAACCACTATGGCTACACCTTC
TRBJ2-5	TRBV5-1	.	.	CASSRPRETQETQYF	TGCGCCAGCAGCCGCCCACGGGAGACACAAGAGACCCAGTACTTC
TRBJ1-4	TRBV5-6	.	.	CASSFDFRGRKEKLFF	TGTGCCAGCAGCTTCGACTTCAGGGGTCGGAAGGAAAAACTGTTTTTT
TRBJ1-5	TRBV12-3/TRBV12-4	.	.	CASSLSGKQPQHF	TGTGCCAGCAGTTTGTCGGGTAAACAGCCCCAGCATTTT
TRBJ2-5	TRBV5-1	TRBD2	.	CASSSSGNQETQYF	TGCGCCAGCAGCTCTAGCGGGAACCAAGAGACCCAGTACTTC
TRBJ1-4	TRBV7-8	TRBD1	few	CASSLQGATPTNEKLFF	TGTGCCAGCAGCTTACAGGGGGCAACTCCAACTAATGAAAAACTGTTTTTT
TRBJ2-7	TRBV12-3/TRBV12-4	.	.	CASSRFTYEQYF	TGTGCCAGCAGTCGTTTCACCTACGAGCAGTACTTC
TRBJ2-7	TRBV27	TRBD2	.	CASRHGTSGTYEQYF	TGTGCCAGCAGACACGGGACTAGCGGCACCTACGAGCAGTACTTC
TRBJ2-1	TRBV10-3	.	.	CAISETRAKGQFF	TGTGCCATCAGTGAGACCCGGGCCAAGGGTCAGTTCTTC
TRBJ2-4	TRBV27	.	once	CASSLVRGYGNIQYF	TGTGCCAGCAGTTTAGTGAGGGGGTACGGAAACATTCAGTACTTC
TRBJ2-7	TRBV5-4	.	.	CASKPDKSSYEQYF	TGTGCCAGCAAACCGGACAAGAGCTCCTACGAGCAGTACTTC
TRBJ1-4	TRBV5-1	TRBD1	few	CASSLDRGATNEKLFF	TGCGCCAGCAGCTTGGACAGGGGGGCAACTAATGAAAAACTGTTTTTT
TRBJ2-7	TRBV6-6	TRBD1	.	CASSRRDRDREYF	TGTGCCAGCAGTCGCCGGGACAGGGATCGAGAGTACTTC
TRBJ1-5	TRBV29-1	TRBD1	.	CSTRTGTDQPQHF	TGCAGCACACGGACAGGTACGGATCAGCCCCAGCATTTT
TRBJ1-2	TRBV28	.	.	CASSLAAAPRGYTF	TGTGCCAGCAGTTTAGCCGCGGCACCGCGTGGCTACACCTTC
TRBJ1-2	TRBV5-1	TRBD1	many	CASSSGQGAYPGYTF	TGCGCCAGCAGCTCCGGACAGGGGGCGTACCCTGGCTACACCTTC
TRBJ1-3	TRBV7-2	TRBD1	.	CASSFPTGSGNTIYF	TGTGCCAGCAGCTTCCCGACAGGGTCAGGAAACACCATATATTTT
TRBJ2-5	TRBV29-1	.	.	CSVEYGVTQYF	TGCAGCGTTGAATACGGGGTGACCCAGTACTTC
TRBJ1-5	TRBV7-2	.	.	CASRHSQGGQPQHF	TGTGCCAGCAGACATTCACAGGGAGGTCAGCCCCAGCATTTT
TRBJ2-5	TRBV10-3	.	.	CAISVQAGNAETQYF	TGTGCCATCAGTGTGCAGGCTGGAAACGCAGAGACCCAGTACTTC
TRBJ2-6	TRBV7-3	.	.	CASSSLRTVSGATVLTF	TGTGCCAGCAGCTCACTAAGGACGGTTTCTGGGGCCACCGTCCTGACTTTC
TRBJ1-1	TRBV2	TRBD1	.	CASSDGQGPEAFF	TGTGCCAGCAGTGACGGACAGGGTCCTGAAGCTTTCTTT
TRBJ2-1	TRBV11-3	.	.	CASSHRGGYNEQFF	TGTGCCAGCAGCCATCGGGGCGGTTACAATGAGCAGTTCTTC
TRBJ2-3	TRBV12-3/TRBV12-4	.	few	CASSLSTRSADTQYF	TGTGCCAGCAGTTTGAGCACCAGGTCCGCAGATACGCAGTATTTT
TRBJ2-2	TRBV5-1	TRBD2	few	CASSFIGGRGDTGELFF	TGCGCCAGCAGCTTCATCGGCGGGAGAGGGGACACCGGGGAGCTGTTTTTT
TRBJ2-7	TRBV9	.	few	CASSDGQYPYEQYF	TGTGCCAGCAGCGACGGACAGTATCCCTACGAGCAGTACTTC
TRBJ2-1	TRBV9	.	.	CASSASRMGYEGQFF	TGTGCCAGCAGCGCCAGTCGTATGGGTTACGAAGGGCAGTTCTTC
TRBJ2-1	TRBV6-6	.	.	CASRYSGGVDNEQFF	TGTGCCAGCAGATACTCTGGCGGGGTCGACAATGAGCAGTTCTTC
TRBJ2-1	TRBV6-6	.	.	CASSYDVTSGSNEQFF	TGTGCCAGCAGTTACGATGTGACAAGTGGTAGCAATGAGCAGTTCTTC
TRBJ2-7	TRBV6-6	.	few	CASSLYRQGGYEQYF	TGTGCCAGCAGTCTCTACCGACAGGGAGGCTACGAGCAGTACTTC
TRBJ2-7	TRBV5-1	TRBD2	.	CASSYSGRGIYEQYF	TGCGCCAGCAGTTATAGCGGGAGGGGGATCTACGAGCAGTACTTC
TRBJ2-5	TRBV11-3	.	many	CASSLRAEEGTQYF	TGTGCCAGCAGCTTACGAGCGGAGGAGGGGACCCAGTACTTC
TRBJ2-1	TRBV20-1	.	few	CSANWQGPYNEQFF	TGCAGTGCTAATTGGCAGGGGCCCTACAATGAGCAGTTCTTC
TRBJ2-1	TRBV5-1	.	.	CASSQLITRANNEQFF	TGCGCCAGCAGCCAACTGATAACTCGGGCTAACAATGAGCAGTTCTTC
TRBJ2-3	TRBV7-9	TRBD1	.	CASSYRQGAADTQYF	TGTGCCAGCAGCTACCGACAGGGGGCCGCAGATACGCAGTATTTT
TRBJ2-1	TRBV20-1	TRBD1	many	CSAFFSQGYNEQFF	TGCAGTGCTTTTTTCTCACAGGGGTACAATGAGCAGTTCTTC
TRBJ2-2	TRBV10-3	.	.	CAISGNVDTGELFF	TGTGCCATCAGTGGGAATGTGGACACCGGGGAGCTGTTTTTT
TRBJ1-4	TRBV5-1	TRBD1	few	CASSDSGTGIEKLFF	TGCGCCAGCAGCGATTCCGGGACAGGGATTGAAAAACTGTTTTTT
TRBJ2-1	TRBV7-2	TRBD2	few	CASSLFVAGSNEQFF	TGTGCCAGCAGCTTATTTGTAGCGGGAAGTAATGAGCAGTTCTTC
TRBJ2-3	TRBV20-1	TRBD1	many	CSAPPGQGASLTQYF	TGCAGTGCGCCTCCGGGACAGGGGGCGAGTTTAACGCAGTATTTT
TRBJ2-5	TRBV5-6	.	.	CARTRQNQETQYF	TGTGCCAGAACACGACAGAACCAAGAGACCCAGTACTTC
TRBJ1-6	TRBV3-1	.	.	CASSQGESSPLHF	TGTGCCAGCAGCCAAGGGGAAAGTTCACCCCTCCACTTT
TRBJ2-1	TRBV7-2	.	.	CASSQEGLGVHNEQFF	TGTGCCAGCAGCCAAGAAGGTCTAGGGGTACACAATGAGCAGTTCTTC
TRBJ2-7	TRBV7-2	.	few	CASSWVPEPEQYF	TGTGCCAGCAGCTGGGTCCCGGAGCCTGAGCAGTACTTC
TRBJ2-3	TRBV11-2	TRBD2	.	CASSFRLAGVGSTDTQYF	TGTGCCAGCAGCTTTCGGCTAGCGGGAGTCGGAAGCACAGATACGCAGTATTTT
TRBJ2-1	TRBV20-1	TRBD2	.	CSARDLKRAGENEQFF	TGCAGTGCTAGAGATCTAAAGCGAGCGGGAGAAAATGAGCAGTTCTTC
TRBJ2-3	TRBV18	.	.	CASSGAPDTQYF	TGTGCCAGCTCCGGGGCACCAGATACGCAGTATTTT
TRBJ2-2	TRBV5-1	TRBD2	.	CASSLEGPTSGSANTGELFF	TGCGCCAGCAGCTTGGAGGGCCCAACTAGCGGGTCGGCGAACACCGGGGAGCTGTTTTTT
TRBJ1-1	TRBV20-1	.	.	CSASSVNTEAFF	TGCAGTGCTAGTTCCGTGAACACTGAAGCTTTCTTT
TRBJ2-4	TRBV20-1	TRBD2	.	CSAWTSGKQNIQYF	TGCAGTGCTTGGACTAGCGGGAAGCAAAACATTCAGTACTTC